Presented here are 23 T cell receptor beta chains from one specimen sequenced in a study of blood T cells in healthy people across ages. The authors ran a second PCR of roughly 6 to 11 cycles using a sample-barcoded 5' primer and a J-beta primer mix. TCRdb ran MiXCR on the 5' RACE reads and lists one entry per CDR3 protein. The data contain 1.5 million to 2 million distinct CDR3 sequences, roughly 49% of them singletons. The sample comprised blood. These receptors all stem from a woman aged 40 to 50 in good health.

This clonotype was counted many times. The CDR3 loop is CATSDPPGQSSGANVLTF. In DNA, the CDR3 is TGTGCCACCAGTGACCCTCCGGGACAGAGCTCTGGGGCCAACGTCCTGACTTTC. This chain joins TRBV24-1 and TRBJ2-6, with TRBD1 identical over 7 bases. The J segment lost 0 bases and the V segment lost 4 bases, leaving 8 bases of the junction unmatched. CDR1 is KGHDR, CDR2 SFDVKD, per germline. The CDR3 consists of 18 residues.

There are a few counts of this clonotype. The V and J genes are TRBV12-3 or TRBV12-4 and TRBJ2-5; D may be TRBD2 (7 bases). Trimming removed 6 bases from V and 2 bases from J, with 16 bases in between. The CDR3 is 15 amino acids. The CDR3 loop reads CASRIGGGPQETQYF. DNA for the CDR3: TGTGCCAGCAGAATAGGGGGGGGGCCACAAGAGACCCAGTACTTC.

The count of this clonotype is one. The chain joins TRBV6-9 to TRBJ2-1, with 12 nucleotides matching TRBD2. This CDR3 spans 19 amino acids. V shed 5 bases, J shed 0 bases, and the junction held 11 bases outside the gene matches. Germline V CDR1 and CDR2: MNHGY, SVAAGI. For the CDR3, the DNA is TGTGCCAGCAGTGCTCCGGGACTAGCGGGCGAAAGCTCCTACAATGAGCAGTTCTTC. It encodes CASSAPGLAGESSYNEQFF.

The J gene is TRBJ1-3, the V gene TRBV7-2; D perhaps matches TRBD1 (6 bases). The CDR3 length is 15 residues. CDR1 is SGHTA and CDR2 is FQGNSA in the germline V gene. V lost 5 bases, J lost 0 bases, and 11 bases lay in between. The CDR3 sequence is CASSRDTSSGNTIYF. The DNA for the CDR3 is TGTGCCAGCAGCCGGGACACAAGCTCTGGAAACACCATATATTTT.

The CDR3 sequence: CASSYGTGVEAQYF. Here the CDR3 DNA reads TGCGCCAGCAGTTACGGGACAGGGGTTGAGGCCCAGTACTTC. The chain combines TRBV10-2 with TRBJ2-5; 10 nucleotides match TRBD1. Germline V gene data show CDR1 as WSHSY and CDR2 as SAAADI. Losses at the gene ends were 5 bases for V and 9 bases for J; bases not matched to a gene: 9. CDR3 length equals 14 residues.

The V gene is TRBV7-2, the J gene TRBJ1-2; no definite D call. Trimming left V 5 bases short and J 5 bases short, with 21 bases between. Germline lookup yields CDR1 SGHTA and CDR2 FQGNSA. The CDR3 is made up of 16 amino acids. The CDR3 is CASSPQTGPRSYGYTF. For the CDR3, the DNA is TGTGCCAGCAGCCCTCAAACTGGGCCCCGTTCTTATGGCTACACCTTC. Complete variable domain (other parts from reference TRBV7-2 and TRBJ1-2): GAGVSQSPSNKVTEKGKDVELRCDPISGHTALYWYRQSLGQGLEFLIYFQGNSAPDKSGLPSDRFSAERTGGSVSTLTIQRTQQEDSAVYLCASSPQTGPRSYGYTFGSGTRLTVV.

The V call is TRBV10-3, the J call TRBJ2-6; TRBD1 matches at 7 bases. From germline, CDR1 is ENHRY and CDR2 SYGVKD. The junction had 6 bases not matched to a gene; V was cut back by 0 bases and J by 4 bases. This CDR3 comprises 17 residues. This CDR3 is CAISESWTGSGANVLTF. The CDR3 DNA follows: TGTGCCATCAGTGAGTCTTGGACAGGATCAGGGGCCAACGTCCTGACTTTC.

This clonotype has more than one count but fewer than ten. The junction departs from the called germline gene at one end, perhaps through a read error. The CDR3 loop is CASSVGHNQYEQYF. For the CDR3, the DNA is TGTGCCAGCAGCGTAGGCCATAACCAGTACGAGCAGTACTTC. The chain uses TRBV13 and TRBJ2-5; D not resolved. The DNA end is more similar to TRBJ2-7, so the J call may be wrong. CDR1 is PRHDT, CDR2 FYEKMQ, per germline (reference sequence). The CDR3 runs 14 residues.

The V and J genes are TRBV5-1 and TRBJ2-1; TRBD2 aligns across 11 bases. The CDR3 is 15 amino acids. Losses at the gene ends were 4 bases for V and 6 bases for J; bases not matched to a gene: 6. The germline CDR1 and CDR2 sequences are SGHRS and YFSETQ. Here the CDR3 reads CASSKLAGVVNEQFF. CDR3 DNA sequence: TGCGCCAGCAGCAAACTAGCGGGGGTTGTCAATGAGCAGTTCTTC.

A word on this clonotype: One end of the junction is discordant with germline, which a read error may explain. The CDR3 loop reads CASSYRAQGVTNEELFF. For the CDR3, the DNA is TGTGCCAGCAGTTACCGGGCACAGGGTGTAACTAATGAAGAACTGTTTTTT. The J gene is TRBJ1-4, the V gene TRBV6-6; TRBD1 might be the D (6 bases). This CDR3 spans 17 amino acids. CDR1 is MNHNY and CDR2 is SVGAGI in the germline V gene (reference sequence).

The chain employs TRBV29-1 and TRBJ2-5, with 7 bases fitting TRBD1. The J call is doubtful: the DNA matches TRBJ2-7 better. The CDR3 contains 12 residues. Germline V gives CDR1 SQVTM, CDR2 ANQGSEA. CDR3 nucleotide sequence: TGCAGCGTAAAGGGGGCAGGGGACGAGCAGTACTTC. Translating it yields CSVKGAGDEQYF.

The chain recombines TRBV7-2 with TRBJ1-1, with 10 bases fitting TRBD1. J was trimmed by 1 base and V by 1 base; bases with no gene match: 3. The CDR3 has 16 amino acids. Germline V gives CDR1 SGHTA, CDR2 FQGNSA. The CDR3 DNA sequence: TGTGCCAGCAGCTTAGTGTGGGACAGGGGGAACACTGAAGCTTTCTTT. Translated: CASSLVWDRGNTEAFF.

The V call is TRBV9, the J call TRBJ2-5, with TRBD1 matching 7 bases. The J call is doubtful: the DNA matches TRBJ2-7 better. Germline V CDR1 and CDR2: SGDLS, YYNGEE. The CDR3 is made up of 15 amino acids. CDR3 protein: CASSGAEGALYEQYF. Written as DNA, the CDR3 is TGTGCCAGCAGCGGAGCTGAGGGGGCGCTGTACGAGCAGTACTTC.

This clonotype was detected a few times. The chain couples TRBV28 to TRBJ1-2; weak D call: TRBD1 (5 bases). Between the trimmed V and J ends, which lost 9 bases and 5 bases, there was a span of 22 bases. Germline V CDR1 and CDR2: MDHEN, SYDVKM. The CDR3 is 15 residues long. The chain's CDR3 is CASYPRGRKNYGYTF. DNA for the CDR3: TGTGCCAGTTACCCGAGGGGACGGAAAAATTATGGCTACACCTTC.

This clonotype was detected a few times. The chain recombines TRBV7-9 with TRBJ2-3; D gene unclear. CDR3 length: 14 residues. With 2 bases removed from V and 6 bases from J, the gap between germline ends came to 12 bases. The germline gives CDR1 SEHNR, CDR2 FQNEAQ (reference sequence). Written as DNA, the CDR3 is TGTGCCAGCAGCTTATCCAGGAGCAACGATACGCAGTATTTT. This codes for CASSLSRSNDTQYF.

The V gene is TRBV10-2, the J gene TRBJ1-2; D may be TRBD1 (5 bases). Germline assignment: CDR1 WSHSY and CDR2 SAAADI. This CDR3 is built from 13 residues. Trimming pared 9 bases from V and 8 bases from J, leaving 19 bases between. CDR3 sequence reads: CASSRRGEGGYTF. CDR3 nucleotides: TGCGCCAGTTCAAGGAGGGGCGAGGGGGGCTACACCTTC.

The J gene is TRBJ2-7, the V gene TRBV15; D gene unclear. CDR1 and CDR2 from the germline V gene are LNHNV and YYDKDF (reference sequence). The CDR3 is 12 amino acids. With 7 bases removed from V and 4 bases from J, the gap between germline ends came to 11 bases. Written as DNA, the CDR3 is TGTGCCACCATGGGGTTGGGGTACGAGCAGTACTTC. Amino acids: CATMGLGYEQYF.

This clonotype appeared a few times. The J gene is TRBJ1-1, the V gene TRBV7-9; D is undetermined. Germline assignment: CDR1 SEHNR and CDR2 FQNEAQ (reference sequence). The CDR3 is 13 amino acids. The V end lost 8 bases, the J end lost 3 bases, and 13 bases lay between the germline ends. Here the CDR3 DNA reads TGTGCCAGCGCGTATGGCGGGGACACTGAAGCTTTCTTT. Translation gives CASAYGGDTEAFF.

The chain uses TRBV5-6 and TRBJ2-7; the match to TRBD2 covers 8 bases. Looked up from germline, CDR1 is SGHDT and CDR2 is YYEEEE. CDR3 size: 16 residues. V gave up 3 bases and J gave up 1 base; unmatched junction bases: 9. In DNA, the CDR3 is TGTGCCAGCAGCTATCCGGGACTAGACCCATCCTACGAGCAGTACTTC. Protein sequence: CASSYPGLDPSYEQYF.

This clonotype was found once. The chain recombines TRBV4-2 with TRBJ2-7; the match to TRBD2 covers 8 bases. CDR3 length: 16 amino acids. CDR1 and CDR2 from the germline V gene are LGHNA and YNFKEQ. Germline trimming cut 2 bases from V and 0 bases from J; bases unmatched to any gene: 6. The CDR3 here is CASSQTSGGSSYEQYF. CDR3 coding DNA: TGTGCCAGCAGCCAAACCAGCGGGGGTAGCTCCTACGAGCAGTACTTC.

The chain recombines TRBV27 with TRBJ1-2; D perhaps matches TRBD1 (5 bases). CDR1 MNHEY and CDR2 SMNVEV come from the germline V gene (reference sequence). Between the trimmed V and J ends, which lost 6 bases and 2 bases, there was a span of 10 bases. The CDR3 loop spans 13 amino acids. CDR3 protein: CASRPGPNYGYTF. The DNA for the CDR3 is TGTGCCAGCAGACCAGGGCCCAACTATGGCTACACCTTC.

This clonotype was found many times. The chain has TRBV7-9 and TRBJ2-7, with TRBD1 matching over 7 bases. Looked up from germline, CDR1 is SEHNR and CDR2 is FQNEAQ (reference sequence). V was clipped by 5 bases and J by 5 bases; unmatched bases: 9. The CDR3 spans 14 residues. The CDR3 loop is CASSPSDRVHEQYF. The DNA for the CDR3 is TGTGCCAGCAGCCCATCAGACAGGGTCCACGAGCAGTACTTC.

The chain employs TRBV7-2 and TRBJ2-6; D is unclear. The CDR3 has 15 amino acids. Germline V gene lookup returns CDR1 SGHTA and CDR2 FQGNSA. The germline V and J ends were trimmed by 4 bases and 4 bases, with 11 bases remaining between them. DNA of the CDR3: TGTGCCAGCAGCTCCAGGTCAACGGGGGCCAACGTCCTGACTTTC. Amino acids: CASSSRSTGANVLTF. The entire variable domain, with the rest obtained from reference TRBV7-2 and TRBJ2-6, is as follows: GAGVSQSPSNKVTEKGKDVELRCDPISGHTALYWYRQSLGQGLEFLIYFQGNSAPDKSGLPSDRFSAERTGGSVSTLTIQRTQQEDSAVYLCASSSRSTGANVLTFGAGSRLTVL.